The next 30 T cell receptor beta chains were all read from a single sample in a study of T cells in Graves' hyperthyroidism and ophthalmopathy. The CDR3 regions of TCR beta were amplified from RNA transcripts. A set of HTBI primers served as the primers for a first-round RT-PCR of the TCR CDR3. MiXCR, applied by TCRdb to the multiplex PCR reads, yields one record per CDR3 protein. The data contain 350,000 to 400,000 distinct CDR3 sequences, 14% to 15% of them singletons. The sequenced material came from blood. The receptor source for this set is a woman in her twenties or thirties with Graves' hyperthyroidism.

At least ten counts were recorded for this clonotype. This chain joins TRBV7-2 and TRBJ2-1; D is ambiguous. The germline CDR1 and CDR2 sequences are SGHTA and FQGNSA. The CDR3 is 13 amino acids. Trimming pared 5 bases from V and 7 bases from J, leaving 12 bases between. The CDR3 here is CASSNYKGNEQFF. Here the CDR3 DNA reads TGTGCCAGCAGCAACTACAAGGGAAATGAGCAGTTCTTC.

This clonotype was detected many times. The V call is TRBV28, the J call TRBJ2-5, with 7 positions matching TRBD2. CDR1 is MDHEN and CDR2 is SYDVKM in the germline V gene. Trimming removed 1 base from V and 12 bases from J; junction bases left unmatched: 17. The CDR3 covers 16 residues. In nucleotides, the CDR3 is TGTGCCAGCAGTTTATCCAACTCCGTAAGACGGGAGGTAGAGTACTTC. Encoded protein: CASSLSNSVRREVEYF.

The V and J genes are TRBV20-1 and TRBJ1-4; the D is unclear. The CDR3 length is 15 residues. Germline V lookup: CDR1 DFQATT, CDR2 SNEGSKA (reference sequence). The V and J ends lost 0 bases and 5 bases respectively, with 13 bases between them. This chain's CDR3 is CSARDFNMGNEKLFF. The CDR3, as DNA: TGCAGTGCTAGAGATTTCAACATGGGGAATGAAAAACTGTTTTTT.

Only a few counts were recorded for this clonotype. The chain recombines TRBV15 with TRBJ1-4, with a possible D match to TRBD1 (5 bases). V lost 8 bases to trimming and J lost 5 bases, with 9 bases between them. Looked up from germline, CDR1 is LNHNV and CDR2 is YYDKDF (reference sequence). The CDR3 runs to 12 residues. CDR3 sequence reads: CATRGGNEKLFF. Here the CDR3 DNA reads TGTGCCACCCGGGGGGGGAATGAAAAACTGTTTTTT.

A remark on this clonotype: The final CDR3 position lacks the conserved phenylalanine or tryptophan, pointing to a likely read error. The chain links TRBV6-5 to TRBJ2-7, with 9 positions matching TRBD1. V trimming: 5 bases; J trimming: 6 bases; junction bases outside the gene matches: 8. This CDR3 spans 14 amino acids. In germline, CDR1 is MNHEY, CDR2 SVGAGI. The CDR3 spells CASSPSDRGGEQYL. CDR3 coding DNA: TGTGCCAGCAGTCCCTCGGACAGGGGAGGCGAGCAGTACCTC.

This clonotype was observed a handful of times. The chain combines TRBV27 with TRBJ2-7, with 13 bases identical to TRBD2. Germline V gene sequence: CDR1 MNHEY, CDR2 SMNVEV (reference sequence). The CDR3 contains 16 residues. Unmatched junction bases numbered 4, after V lost 2 bases and J lost 3 bases. The CDR3 here is CASSLKGLAGFYEQYF. The CDR3, as DNA: TGTGCCAGCAGTTTAAAGGGACTAGCGGGGTTCTACGAGCAGTACTTC.

The chain carries TRBV15 and TRBJ1-3, with a weak D call TRBD1 (5 bases). CDR1 and CDR2 from the germline V gene are LNHNV and YYDKDF (reference sequence). CDR3 length: 15 amino acids. V shed 0 bases and J shed 3 bases, with 9 bases lying between them. The CDR3, as DNA: TGTGCCACCAGCAGAGATCAGGGCTTTGGAAACACCATATATTTT. Protein sequence: CATSRDQGFGNTIYF.

This clonotype occurred a few times. This chain's CDR3 is CSARDSGRPWGEQFF. As DNA, the CDR3 is TGCAGTGCTAGAGATTCGGGCAGACCTTGGGGGGAGCAGTTCTTC. The chain carries TRBV20-1 and TRBJ2-1; D might be TRBD1 or TRBD2, each matching 5 bases. From germline, CDR1 is DFQATT and CDR2 SNEGSKA (reference sequence). V was clipped by 0 bases and J by 10 bases, with 19 bases between them. This CDR3 is 15 amino acids long.

This chain connects TRBV10-3 to TRBJ2-2; D is possibly TRBD2 (6 bases). V shed 7 bases and J shed 3 bases, with 15 bases lying between them. Germline V lookup: CDR1 ENHRY, CDR2 SYGVKD. There are 15 residues in the CDR3. The CDR3: CAIIGEDTDTGELFF. DNA for the CDR3: TGTGCCATCATAGGGGAGGACACGGACACCGGGGAGCTGTTTTTT.

This chain joins TRBV5-1 and TRBJ2-7; possibly TRBD1 or TRBD2 for D (5 bases each). The germline V gene has CDR1 SGHRS and CDR2 YFSETQ. V shed 6 bases and J shed 5 bases, with 21 bases lying between them. This CDR3 contains 15 residues. CDR3 protein: CASNLGGPPSDEQYF. CDR3 DNA: TGCGCCAGCAACCTTGGGGGACCCCCTTCCGACGAGCAGTACTTC.

This clonotype was detected a few times. The chain uses TRBV30 and TRBJ2-7; TRBD2 agrees at 13 bases. This CDR3 is 15 amino acids long. Looked up from germline, CDR1 is GTSNPN and CDR2 is SVGIG (reference sequence). The J segment lost 6 bases and the V segment lost 3 bases, leaving 8 bases of the junction unmatched. The CDR3 DNA reads as TGTGCCTGGAGCGAGGGACTAGCGGGATCCGGCGAGCAGTACTTC. This encodes CAWSEGLAGSGEQYF.

This clonotype was recorded many times. The CDR3 loop reads CASSQDRLAVYEQYF. The CDR3 DNA reads TGTGCCAGCAGCCAAGACCGACTAGCGGTTTACGAGCAGTACTTC. The gene calls are TRBV3-1 and TRBJ2-7, with 9 bases fitting TRBD2. Per the germline V gene, CDR1 is LGHDT and CDR2 is YNNKEL (reference sequence). The CDR3 consists of 15 residues. V gave up 0 bases and J gave up 4 bases; unmatched junction bases: 4.

Ten or more counts support this clonotype. The CDR3 loop is CASSSTGSRSTGELFF. In DNA form, the CDR3 reads TGCGCCAGCAGCTCGACAGGGTCTCGGAGCACCGGGGAGCTGTTTTTT. This rearrangement joins TRBV5-1 to TRBJ2-2, with 7 nucleotides matching TRBD1. CDR3 length: 16 residues. Germline V gene data show CDR1 as SGHRS and CDR2 as YFSETQ. The V and J ends lost 3 bases and 4 bases, in that order; junction bases with no gene match: 9.

This clonotype was seen at least ten times. The CDR3 protein is CSVLAVMNTEAFF. CDR3 DNA sequence: TGCAGCGTCTTGGCAGTCATGAACACTGAAGCTTTCTTT. The J gene is TRBJ1-1, the V gene TRBV29-1; D gene ambiguous. Trimming stripped 6 bases from V and 0 bases from J, with 11 bases between. The V gene's germline CDR1 is SQVTM and CDR2 ANQGSEA. The CDR3 has 13 amino acids.

This clonotype was counted between two and nine times. The J gene is TRBJ2-4, the V gene TRBV7-9; 8 bases match TRBD2. The CDR3 is made up of 16 amino acids. Germline lookup yields CDR1 SEHNR and CDR2 FQNEAQ (reference sequence). Trimming cost V 5 bases and J 0 bases; bases outside gene matches: 6. This CDR3 is CASSTGRGLAKNIQYF. The CDR3 coding sequence is TGTGCCAGCAGCACCGGGAGGGGTTTAGCCAAAAACATTCAGTACTTC.

This clonotype showed up many times. CDR3 sequence reads: CSAPKTGGGETQYF. The CDR3 nucleotides are TGCAGTGCTCCCAAGACAGGGGGCGGAGAGACCCAGTACTTC. The chain recombines TRBV20-1 with TRBJ2-5, with 10 bases that match TRBD1. Trimming cost V 5 bases and J 4 bases; bases outside gene matches: 7. The CDR3 consists of 14 residues. Per the germline V gene, CDR1 is DFQATT and CDR2 is SNEGSKA (reference sequence).

This clonotype has at least ten counts. The chain has TRBV2 and TRBJ1-5; no clear D gene. The CDR3 length is 13 residues. Trimming left V 6 bases short and J 7 bases short, with 13 bases between. Germline V lookup: CDR1 SNHLY, CDR2 FYNNEI. CDR3 region: CASRVDLGQPQHF. The DNA of the CDR3 is TGTGCCAGCAGGGTAGACCTAGGGCAGCCCCAGCATTTT.

This clonotype was observed at least ten times. A junction end diverges from the germline sequence, so it may reflect a read error. The CDR3 DNA reads as TGTGCCAGCAGCGTAAGGGACAGGCCGTTAGAGGCCCAGTACTTC. Protein sequence: CASSVRDRPLEAQYF. The rearrangement links TRBV2 to TRBJ2-5; 8 bases align to TRBD1. The germline V gene has CDR1 SNHLY and CDR2 FYNNEI. The CDR3 spans 15 residues.

This clonotype was seen at least ten times. DNA for the CDR3: TGTGCCAGCAGTTGGACAGGGGGCATAAACAATGAGCAGTTCTTC. Protein: CASSWTGGINNEQFF. The chain employs TRBV27 and TRBJ2-1; 11 bases fit TRBD1. V was pared by 4 bases and J by 5 bases, with 4 bases of the junction left unmatched. This CDR3 comprises 15 residues. Germline lookup yields CDR1 MNHEY and CDR2 SMNVEV (reference sequence).

With respect to this clonotype: A read error may be the cause here, since a much bigger clone is one base away. The J gene is TRBJ1-5, the V gene TRBV3-1; 8 positions agree with TRBD1. The CDR3 extends over 15 amino acids. V was pared by 3 bases and J by 4 bases, with 5 bases of the junction left unmatched. Germline-derived CDR1 and CDR2 are LGHDT and YNNKEL (reference sequence). This CDR3 is CASSHGQGTNQPQHF. As DNA, the CDR3 is TGTGCCAGCAGCCACGGACAGGGTACGAATCAGCCCCAGCATTTT.

Many counts were recorded for this clonotype. The J gene is TRBJ1-6, the V gene TRBV5-1, with 8 bases aligning to TRBD1. V lost 0 bases to trimming and J lost 5 bases; unmatched junction nucleotides: 1. The CDR3 length is 15 residues. Germline V gives CDR1 SGHRS, CDR2 YFSETQ. The CDR3 region has the DNA TGCGCCAGCAGCTTGGGACAGGGGAATAATTCACCCCTCCACTTT. The encoded protein is CASSLGQGNNSPLHF.

This clonotype was counted ten times or more. The rearrangement uses TRBV10-3 and TRBJ1-5; TRBD1 is a possible D gene (5 bases). The germline gives CDR1 ENHRY, CDR2 SYGVKD. The V end lost 4 bases, the J end lost 0 bases, and 16 bases lay between the germline ends. The length of the CDR3 is 17 residues. The CDR3 nucleotides are TGTGCCATCAGTGCAACCTGGCGGGGGGTTAGCAATCAGCCCCAGCATTTT. It specifies CAISATWRGVSNQPQHF.

This chain links TRBV11-2 with TRBJ2-7, with TRBD2 identical over 8 bases. With V trimmed by 5 bases and J by 6 bases, 15 bases remained unmatched. The CDR3 covers 16 residues. Germline V gives CDR1 SGHAT, CDR2 FQNNGV. The CDR3 loop is CASSQAGGSGPREQYF. The CDR3 DNA is TGTGCCAGCAGCCAGGCGGGGGGTAGCGGGCCACGCGAGCAGTACTTC.

In its sample, this clonotype was seen many times. The CDR3 sequence is CATKEETMNTEAFF. The CDR3 bases are TGTGCCACCAAGGAGGAGACCATGAACACTGAAGCTTTCTTT. The chain is built from TRBV10-3 and TRBJ1-1, with D unresolved. The V and J ends lost 10 bases and 0 bases respectively, with 15 bases between them. The CDR3 length is 14 residues. Per the germline V gene, CDR1 is ENHRY and CDR2 is SYGVKD.

The table lists this clonotype with a few counts. The rearrangement links TRBV5-1 to TRBJ2-7; 7 nucleotides align to TRBD1. This CDR3 has 14 amino acids. Germline loops: CDR1 SGHRS, CDR2 YFSETQ. The J segment lost 2 bases and the V segment lost 0 bases, leaving 2 bases of the junction unmatched. CDR3 residues: CASSLGGQTYEQYF. In DNA form, the CDR3 reads TGCGCCAGCAGCTTGGGGGGACAGACCTACGAGCAGTACTTC.

The table lists this clonotype with many counts. The chain is built from TRBV28 and TRBJ2-6; 11 nucleotides agree with TRBD1. Losses at the gene ends were 4 bases for V and 1 base for J; bases not matched to a gene: 6. Germline V gene lookup returns CDR1 MDHEN and CDR2 SYDVKM. This CDR3 has 18 residues. CDR3 in amino acids: CASSSPGQGGSGANVLTF. CDR3 coding DNA: TGTGCCAGCAGTTCACCGGGACAGGGGGGTTCTGGGGCCAACGTCCTGACTTTC.

This clonotype appeared a single time. A much more abundant neighbour one base away suggests this may be a read error. V usage is TRBV6-2 or TRBV6-3 and J usage is TRBJ1-1; possibly TRBD1 for D (6 bases). The CDR3 contains 14 residues. The germline gives CDR1 MNHEY, CDR2 SVGEGT. Trimming pared 10 bases from V and 0 bases from J, leaving 15 bases between. CDR3 loop: CATRSTGMNTEAFF. The CDR3 bases are TGTGCCACCAGGTCAACAGGGATGAACACTGAAGCTTTCTTT.

This clonotype was detected ten times or more. The gene calls are TRBV2 and TRBJ2-7, with D possibly being TRBD2 (5 bases). This CDR3 spans 15 amino acids. Trimming pared 2 bases from V and 1 base from J, leaving 12 bases between. Germline CDR1 SNHLY, CDR2 FYNNEI. CDR3 DNA sequence: TGTGCCAGCAGTGAATCGGCCAGCGGTTCCTACGAGCAGTACTTC. It is translated as CASSESASGSYEQYF.

The chain joins TRBV5-1 to TRBJ1-1; TRBD1 might be the D (5 bases). The CDR3 sequence is 16 residues long. From germline, CDR1 is SGHRS and CDR2 YFSETQ. Between the trimmed V and J ends, which lost 5 bases and 0 bases, there was a span of 17 bases. For the CDR3, the DNA is TGCGCCAGCAGTTTGCTGGGGACGGTTATGAACACTGAAGCTTTCTTT. Translating gives CASSLLGTVMNTEAFF. The full variable domain, rest sourced from reference TRBV5-1 and TRBJ1-1, is KAGVTQTPRYLIKTRGQQVTLSCSPISGHRSVSWYQQTPGQGLQFLFEYFSETQRNKGNFPGRFSGRQFSNSRSEMNVSTLELGDSALYLCASSLLGTVMNTEAFFGQGTRLTVV.

This clonotype came up many times. The V and J genes are TRBV3-1 and TRBJ2-7; no clear D. Germline CDR1 and CDR2: LGHDT and YNNKEL (reference sequence). V was trimmed by 1 base and J by 1 base, leaving 5 bases between them. CDR3 length equals 13 residues. The CDR3 sequence: CASSQVGSYEQYF. The CDR3 DNA sequence: TGTGCCAGCAGCCAAGTCGGTTCCTACGAGCAGTACTTC.